This T cell receptor beta chain was observed in a study of PD-L1 blockade in urothelial cancer (dated by TCRdb to 2015 to 2018). Concerning the study at large: All patients started therapy around 2014 and received atezolizumab 1,200 mg intravenously every 3 weeks. In the same patients who had TCR sequencing, pretreatment tumors also underwent whole exome sequencing and RNA sequencing. About 85% of the roughly 29 patients were identified as males with urothelial cancer of bladder origin, and a prior smoking history was reported by 18 of 29 patients. Blood samples gave median yields of around 140,000 T cells and some 80,000 unique TCRs, along with a median clonality of about 0.084. Blood samples were analyzed at 3 weeks after treatment start (second dose) and at 6 weeks after treatment start. Around 29 patients had pretreatment blood TCR-seq, roughly 24 had at least one posttreatment blood collection, and roughly 24 had tumor TCR-seq. Pretreatment tumor samples, along with matched peripheral blood collected serially before and after atezolizumab treatment, underwent TCR sequencing. An ECOG performance status of 0 or 1 was recorded for the patients, and 0 to 3 prior chemotherapy regimens had been received by the patients. Durable clinical benefit was defined as a progression-free survival longer than 6 months, and TCR features were additionally tested against progression-free survival and overall survival. Durable clinical benefit was achieved by nine patients but not by the remaining 20. The study, an exploratory multi-omic analysis, examined somatic, immune and clinical correlates of response to PD-L1 blockade with atezolizumab in urothelial cancer. The paper's findings and limits, for the study overall: Because the sample size was small (n ≈ 27) and many of the analyses were exploratory, the results are meant to be hypothesis-generating. A pretreatment peripheral blood TCR clonality below the median was linked to improved progression-free and overall survival. Greater expansion of tumor-associated TCR clones in peripheral blood 3 weeks after the start of treatment was observed in patients with durable benefit (n of about 20, p = 0.022).

A total of some 30 patients with locally advanced or metastatic urothelial carcinoma, treated at Memorial Sloan Kettering on a trial protocol, made up the cohort. Peripheral blood mononuclear cells were collected pretreatment and during treatment, with between 1 and 8 total time points obtained per patient. The Qiagen DNeasy Blood extraction kit was used to purify genomic DNA from total PBMCs and tumor samples. PBMCs were collected pretreatment and during treatment, and were isolated and stored as previously described. Synthetic TCR analog templates were spiked into each PCR so that absolute template abundance could be estimated from read counts. The immunoSEQ assay was used to amplify TCRbeta CDR3 regions from genomic DNA with bias-controlled V and J gene primers. Sequencing of rearranged TCRbeta segments was done at approximately 20X coverage. In the source study's methods: Clustering was used to correct sequencing errors, and CDR3s were annotated against IMGT so that V, D and J genes could be assigned. Out-of-frame and stop-codon sequences were excluded, and only productive TCRbeta rearrangements were used in downstream analyses. Clonality was calculated as one minus the Shannon entropy normalized by the log of the number of unique productive sequences. Fisher's exact test with Benjamini-Hochberg correction, using a cutoff of adjusted p below 0.01, was how clones that differed between time points or between blood and tumor were identified. TCRdb re-hosts the immuneACCESS table, in-frame sequences only. Its copies lack some clones; in the studies checked, an unresolved V gene accounts for under half of them, and the cause for the rest is not known. V and J calls and clone size are those listed in that table; D and trimming were worked out from the DNA. Across this sample there are just under 40,000 clones, with around 89% seen only once. Together, the top ten hold about 1.9% of the sample.

The CDR3 goes from the cysteine to the phenylalanine over 15 residues. The read is trimmed to its CDR3 DNA, 45 bases read in frame from base 1. The germline ends are 16 bases apart after V is trimmed by 4 bases and J by 7 bases. The germline V gene supplies CDR1 LGHNA and CDR2 YNFKEQ. Note on this clone: Its recognized antigen is unknown. Base-call qualities are not available, and no considerably larger clone is one nucleotide away.

The sequence was obtained from a man aged 60 to 69 with urothelial cancer. Here the sequenced sample was PBMCs, taken around atezolizumab (anti-PD-L1) treatment. The rearrangement combines TRBV4-2 with TRBJ2-2, with TRBD2 tentatively as D gene (7 bases match). The DNA sequence follows: TGTGCCAGCAGCCTCGAGGCGGGGGCAGGCGGGGAGCTGTTTTTT. This codes for CASSLEAGAGGELFF.